This TCR beta chain was profiled in a study of read filtering for tumor transcriptome and immune sequencing. Background on the study: Fewer than ten patients were R-ISS I, 16 were R-ISS II, roughly 7 were R-ISS III. Whole-transcriptome libraries were prepared after DNase treatment.

V was clipped by 4 bases and J by 2 bases; unmatched bases: 4. From germline, CDR1 is SQVTM and CDR2 ANQGSEA. This CDR3 has 13 residues. This clonotype has a handful of counts. Molecular barcoded adaptors covering alpha/delta and beta/gamma chains were used on 400 to 450 ng RNA. TCRdb used MiXCR to reprocess the reads, holding one entry per CDR3 protein. The table lists roughly 60,000 distinct CDR3 sequences, more than 20% of them singletons. The sample consisted of a population of CD138-negative cells sorted from bone marrow. This sequence was found in a donor at least 40 years old with multiple myeloma. This chain joins TRBV29-1 and TRBJ2-7; 8 bases line up with TRBD1. CDR3 in amino acids: CSVGRTGTYEQYF. The CDR3 DNA follows: TGCAGCGTTGGCAGGACAGGGACCTACGAGCAGTACTTC.